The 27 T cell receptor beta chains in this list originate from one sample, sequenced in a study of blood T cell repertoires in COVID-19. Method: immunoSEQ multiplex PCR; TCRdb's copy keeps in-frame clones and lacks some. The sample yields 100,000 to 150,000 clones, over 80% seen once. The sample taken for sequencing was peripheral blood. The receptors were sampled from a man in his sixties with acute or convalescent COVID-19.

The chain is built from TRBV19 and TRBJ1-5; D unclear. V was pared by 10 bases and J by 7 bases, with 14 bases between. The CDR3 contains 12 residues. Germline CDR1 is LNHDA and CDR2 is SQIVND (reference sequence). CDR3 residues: CATRIFGQPQHF. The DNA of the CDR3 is TGTGCCACTCGGATCTTCGGGCAGCCCCAGCATTTT.

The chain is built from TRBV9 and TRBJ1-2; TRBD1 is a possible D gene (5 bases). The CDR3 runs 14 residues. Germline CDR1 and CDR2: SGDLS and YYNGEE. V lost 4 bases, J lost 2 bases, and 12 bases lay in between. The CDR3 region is CASSSRGGNYGYTF. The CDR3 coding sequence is TGTGCCAGCAGCTCCCGCGGGGGGAACTATGGCTACACCTTC.

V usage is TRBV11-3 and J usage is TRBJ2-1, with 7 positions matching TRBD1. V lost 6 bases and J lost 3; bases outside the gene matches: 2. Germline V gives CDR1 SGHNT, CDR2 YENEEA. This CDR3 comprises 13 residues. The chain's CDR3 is CASSQGVYNEQFF. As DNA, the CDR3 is TGTGCCAGCAGTCAGGGGGTCTACAATGAGCAGTTCTTC. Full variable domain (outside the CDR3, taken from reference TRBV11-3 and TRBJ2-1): EAGVVQSPRYKIIEKKQPVAFWCNPISGHNTLYWYLQNLGQGPELLIRYENEEAVDDSQLPKDRFSAERLKGVDSTLKIQPAELGDSAVYLCASSQGVYNEQFFGPGTRLTVL.

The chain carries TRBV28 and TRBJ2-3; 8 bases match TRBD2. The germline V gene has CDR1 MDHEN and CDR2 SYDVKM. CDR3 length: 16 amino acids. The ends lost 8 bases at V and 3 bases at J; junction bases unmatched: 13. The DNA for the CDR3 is TGTGCCAGCCGAACACCGAGCGGGAGTTCGACAGATACGCAGTATTTT. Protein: CASRTPSGSSTDTQYF. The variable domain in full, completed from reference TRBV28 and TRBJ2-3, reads DVKVTQSSRYLVKRTGEKVFLECVQDMDHENMFWYRQDPGLGLRLIYFSYDVKMKEKGDIPEGYSVSREKKERFSLILESASTNQTSMYLCASRTPSGSSTDTQYFGPGTRLTVL.

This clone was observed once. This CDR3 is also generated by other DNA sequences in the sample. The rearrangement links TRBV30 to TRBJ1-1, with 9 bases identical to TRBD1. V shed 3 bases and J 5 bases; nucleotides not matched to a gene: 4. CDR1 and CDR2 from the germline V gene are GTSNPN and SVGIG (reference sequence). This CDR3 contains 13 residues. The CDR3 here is CAWSPDRGTEAFF. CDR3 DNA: TGTGCCTGGAGCCCGGACAGGGGAACTGAAGCTTTCTTT.

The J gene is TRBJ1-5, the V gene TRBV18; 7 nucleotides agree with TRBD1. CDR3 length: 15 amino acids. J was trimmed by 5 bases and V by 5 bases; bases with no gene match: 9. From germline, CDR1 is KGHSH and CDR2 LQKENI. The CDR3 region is CASSYDRDTDQPQHF. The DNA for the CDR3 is TGTGCCAGCTCATATGACAGGGACACAGATCAGCCCCAGCATTTT.

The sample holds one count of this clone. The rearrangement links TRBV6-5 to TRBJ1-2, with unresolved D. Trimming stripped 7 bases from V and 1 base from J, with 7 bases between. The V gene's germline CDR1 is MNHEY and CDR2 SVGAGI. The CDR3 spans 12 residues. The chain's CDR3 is CASMGLNYGYTF. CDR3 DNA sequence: TGTGCCAGCATGGGCCTTAACTATGGCTACACCTTC.

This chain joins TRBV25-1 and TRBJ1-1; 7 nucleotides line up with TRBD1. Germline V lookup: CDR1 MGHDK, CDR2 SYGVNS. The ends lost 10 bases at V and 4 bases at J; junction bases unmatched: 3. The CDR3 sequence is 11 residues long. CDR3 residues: CATDRLTEAFF. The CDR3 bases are TGTGCCACGGACAGGCTCACTGAAGCTTTCTTT.

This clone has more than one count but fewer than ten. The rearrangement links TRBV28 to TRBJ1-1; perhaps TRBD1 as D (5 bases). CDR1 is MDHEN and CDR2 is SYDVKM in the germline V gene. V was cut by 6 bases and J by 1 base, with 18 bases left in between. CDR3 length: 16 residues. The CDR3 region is CASSSRKGAGNTEAFF. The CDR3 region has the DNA TGTGCCAGCAGCTCGAGGAAAGGGGCAGGGAACACTGAAGCTTTCTTT.

The CDR3 loop reads CASSPRTPLTVNEQYF. The DNA for the CDR3 is TGTGCCAGCAGCCCCCGGACACCCTTGACGGTGAACGAGCAGTACTTC. V is TRBV5-5 and J is TRBJ2-7; a weak D match, TRBD1 (5 bases). Trimming took off 4 bases at V and 5 bases at J, with 22 bases between the two ends. Germline CDR1 is SGHKS and CDR2 is YYEKEE (reference sequence). This CDR3 is 16 amino acids long.

The CDR3 sequence: CATSDRGYGYTF. DNA for the CDR3: TGTGCCACCTCGGACAGGGGCTATGGCTACACCTTC. The chain carries TRBV24-1 and TRBJ1-2; 9 nucleotides align to TRBD1. With V trimmed by 9 bases and J by 4 bases, 2 bases remained unmatched. Germline V gives CDR1 KGHDR, CDR2 SFDVKD. This CDR3 region has 12 residues.

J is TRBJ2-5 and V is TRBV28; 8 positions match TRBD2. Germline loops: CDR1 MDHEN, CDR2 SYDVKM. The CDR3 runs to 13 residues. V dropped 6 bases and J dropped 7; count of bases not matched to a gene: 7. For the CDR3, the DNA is TGTGCCAGCAGCCAAGGGACTAGTGGGACCCAGTACTTC. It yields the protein CASSQGTSGTQYF.

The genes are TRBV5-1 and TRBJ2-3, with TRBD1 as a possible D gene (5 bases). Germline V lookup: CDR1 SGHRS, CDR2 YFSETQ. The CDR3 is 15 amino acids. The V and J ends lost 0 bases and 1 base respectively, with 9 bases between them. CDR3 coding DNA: TGCGCCAGCAGCTTGGGGGGCAGGCGCACAGATACGCAGTATTTT. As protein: CASSLGGRRTDTQYF.

CDR3 residues: CATSGTGSAGELFF. Here the CDR3 DNA reads TGTGCCACCAGCGGGACAGGCTCGGCCGGGGAGCTGTTTTTT. The chain is built from TRBV15 and TRBJ2-2; 8 bases line up with TRBD1. CDR1 LNHNV and CDR2 YYDKDF come from the germline V gene (reference sequence). With 5 bases clipped from V and 6 bases from J, the junction kept 5 bases outside the gene matches. The CDR3 runs 14 residues.

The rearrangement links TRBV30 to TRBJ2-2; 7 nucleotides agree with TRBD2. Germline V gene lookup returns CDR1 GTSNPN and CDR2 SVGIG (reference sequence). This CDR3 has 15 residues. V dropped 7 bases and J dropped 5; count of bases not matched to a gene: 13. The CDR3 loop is CASNEGGRGTGELFF. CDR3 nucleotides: TGTGCCTCCAATGAGGGCGGGAGAGGGACCGGGGAGCTGTTTTTT. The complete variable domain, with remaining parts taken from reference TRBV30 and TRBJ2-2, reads SQTIHQWPATLVQPVGSPLSLECTVEGTSNPNLYWYRQAAGRGLQLLFYSVGIGQISSEVPQNLSASRPQDRQFILSSKKLLLSDSGFYLCASNEGGRGTGELFFGEGSRLTVL.

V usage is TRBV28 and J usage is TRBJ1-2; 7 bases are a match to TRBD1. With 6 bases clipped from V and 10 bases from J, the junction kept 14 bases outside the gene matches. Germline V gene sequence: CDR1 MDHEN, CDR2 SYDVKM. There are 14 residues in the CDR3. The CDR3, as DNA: TGTGCCAGCAGAAATACCGGGACAGTTTGGACCTACACCTTC. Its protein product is CASRNTGTVWTYTF.

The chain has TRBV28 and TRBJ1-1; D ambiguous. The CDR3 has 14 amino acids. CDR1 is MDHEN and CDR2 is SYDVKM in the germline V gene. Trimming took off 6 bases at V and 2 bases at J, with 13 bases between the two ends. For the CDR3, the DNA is TGTGCCAGCAGATTTGCCGGTCTAAACACTGAAGCTTTCTTT. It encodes CASRFAGLNTEAFF.

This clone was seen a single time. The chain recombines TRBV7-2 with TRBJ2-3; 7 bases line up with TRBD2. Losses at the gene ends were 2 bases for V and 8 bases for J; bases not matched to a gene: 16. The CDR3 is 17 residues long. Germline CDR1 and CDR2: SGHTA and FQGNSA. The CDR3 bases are TGTGCCAGCAGCTTACCAACGGGGCGGGGAACGGGGGGTACGCAGTATTTT. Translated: CASSLPTGRGTGGTQYF.

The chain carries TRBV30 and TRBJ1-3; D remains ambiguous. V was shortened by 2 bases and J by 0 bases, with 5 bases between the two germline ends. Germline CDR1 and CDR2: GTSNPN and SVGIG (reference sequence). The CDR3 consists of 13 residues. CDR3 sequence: CAWSSHSGNTIYF. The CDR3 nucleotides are TGTGCCTGGAGTAGCCACTCTGGAAACACCATATATTTT. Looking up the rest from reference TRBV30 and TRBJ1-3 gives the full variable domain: SQTIHQWPATLVQPVGSPLSLECTVEGTSNPNLYWYRQAAGRGLQLLFYSVGIGQISSEVPQNLSASRPQDRQFILSSKKLLLSDSGFYLCAWSSHSGNTIYFGEGSWLTVV.

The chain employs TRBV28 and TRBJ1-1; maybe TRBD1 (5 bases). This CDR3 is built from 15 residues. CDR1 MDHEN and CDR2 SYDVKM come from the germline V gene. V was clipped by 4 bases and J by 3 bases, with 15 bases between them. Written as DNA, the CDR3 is TGTGCCAGCAGTTCCCCCCAGACAGACCACACTGAAGCTTTCTTT. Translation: CASSSPQTDHTEAFF.

The CDR3 bases are TGCGCCAGCAGCTTGACCTCAGGGGTGGTCTACAATGAGCAGTTCTTC. Protein product: CASSLTSGVVYNEQFF. The chain carries TRBV5-1 and TRBJ2-1; D perhaps matches TRBD1 (6 bases). This CDR3 has 16 residues. V was clipped by 1 base and J by 3 bases, with 14 bases between them. CDR1 SGHRS and CDR2 YFSETQ come from the germline V gene.

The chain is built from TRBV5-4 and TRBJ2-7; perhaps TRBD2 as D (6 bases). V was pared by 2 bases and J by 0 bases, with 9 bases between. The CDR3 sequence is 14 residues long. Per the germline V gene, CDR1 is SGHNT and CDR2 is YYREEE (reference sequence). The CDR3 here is CASSLAGSSYEQYF. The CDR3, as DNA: TGTGCCAGCAGCTTAGCCGGGAGCTCCTACGAGCAGTACTTC.

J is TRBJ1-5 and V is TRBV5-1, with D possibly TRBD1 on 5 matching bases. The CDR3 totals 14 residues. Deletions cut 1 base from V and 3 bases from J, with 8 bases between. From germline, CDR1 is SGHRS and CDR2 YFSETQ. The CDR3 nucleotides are TGCGCCAGCAGCTTGTTAGGGGACAATCAGCCCCAGCATTTT. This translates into CASSLLGDNQPQHF.

Written as DNA, the CDR3 is TGTGCCAGCAGCCTGGGCGGGAGGGACAATGAGCAGTTCTTC. It yields the protein CASSLGGRDNEQFF. The chain recombines TRBV7-9 with TRBJ2-1; 9 bases line up with TRBD2. Germline CDR1 is SEHNR and CDR2 is FQNEAQ (reference sequence). With 5 bases clipped from V and 5 bases from J, the junction kept 4 bases outside the gene matches. This CDR3 comprises 14 residues.

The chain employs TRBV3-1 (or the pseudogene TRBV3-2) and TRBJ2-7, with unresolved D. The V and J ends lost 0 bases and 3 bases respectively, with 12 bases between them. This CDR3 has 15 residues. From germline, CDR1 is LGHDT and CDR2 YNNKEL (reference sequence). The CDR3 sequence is CASSQDSSMDYEQYF. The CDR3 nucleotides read TGTGCCAGCAGCCAAGATAGCAGTATGGACTACGAGCAGTACTTC.

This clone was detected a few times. Written as DNA, the CDR3 is TGCGCCAGCAGCCAAGATCACCCCGGCAGGGAGCAGTACTTC. Encoded protein: CASSQDHPGREQYF. V and J are TRBV4-1 and TRBJ2-7, with no clear D. With 0 bases removed from V and 7 bases from J, the gap between germline ends came to 13 bases. Per germline, CDR1 MGHRA and CDR2 YSYEKL. This CDR3 has 14 amino acids.

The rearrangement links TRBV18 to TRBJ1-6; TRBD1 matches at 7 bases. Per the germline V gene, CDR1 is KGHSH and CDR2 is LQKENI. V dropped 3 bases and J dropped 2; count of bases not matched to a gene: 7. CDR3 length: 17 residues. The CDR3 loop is CASSPLRDSPYNSPLHF. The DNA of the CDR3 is TGTGCCAGCTCACCTCTCCGGGACAGTCCCTATAATTCACCCCTCCACTTT.